The next 6 T cell receptor beta chains were all read from a single sample in a study of cytomegalovirus exposure and HLA in healthy donors. The PCR ran on 60 Vbeta and 13 Jbeta primers. Method: immunoSEQ multiplex PCR; TCRdb's copy keeps in-frame clones and lacks some. Altogether about 170,000 clones are present, about three quarters being singletons, with the ten largest covering 1.4%. Input material: PBMCs. The receptor source for this set is a woman aged 30 to 39 in good health and CMV-seropositive.

This clone was observed a single time. The CDR3 bases are TGTGCCAGCAGCTGGACTACCGTTGGGGAGACCCAGTACTTC. Translated: CASSWTTVGETQYF. V gene TRBV7-2 combines with J gene TRBJ2-5; D might be TRBD2 (6 bases). From germline, CDR1 is SGHTA and CDR2 FQGNSA. There are 14 residues in the CDR3. V dropped 4 bases and J dropped 5 bases, with 14 bases sitting between them.

The chain carries TRBV6-4 and TRBJ1-1; 8 bases agree with TRBD1. The CDR3 loop spans 15 amino acids. V was clipped by 3 bases and J by 3 bases; unmatched bases: 6. Germline-derived CDR1 and CDR2 are MRHNA and SNTAGT. The CDR3 DNA reads as TGTGCCAGCAGTGAGCGACAGGGGTGGTACACTGAAGCTTTCTTT. Translated, it gives CASSERQGWYTEAFF.

The J gene is TRBJ1-4, the V gene TRBV5-1; 9 nucleotides align to TRBD1. Germline V gene sequence: CDR1 SGHRS, CDR2 YFSETQ. V lost 4 bases, J lost 3 bases, and 7 bases stayed unmatched. This CDR3 is 16 amino acids long. CDR3 sequence (DNA): TGCGCCAGCAGCCATGACAGGGGGGCCTCTAATGAAAAACTGTTTTTT. Its translation is CASSHDRGASNEKLFF.

The chain recombines TRBV30 with TRBJ1-2; 11 nucleotides agree with TRBD1. The CDR3 loop spans 15 amino acids. Germline CDR1 GTSNPN, CDR2 SVGIG (reference sequence). V lost 8 bases and J lost 4; bases outside the gene matches: 12. Here the CDR3 reads CARDPGTGGIYGYTF. Written as DNA, the CDR3 is TGTGCCCGAGATCCCGGGACAGGGGGTATCTATGGCTACACCTTC.

This rearrangement joins TRBV19 to TRBJ2-6; a possible D gene is TRBD2 (6 bases). Trimming shortened V by 5 bases and J by 4 bases, and 15 bases separated the two germline ends. From germline, CDR1 is LNHDA and CDR2 SQIVND (reference sequence). The CDR3 runs to 16 residues. This chain's CDR3 is CASSEGGASGANVLTF. CDR3 sequence (DNA): TGTGCCAGTAGTGAGGGCGGGGCATCGGGGGCCAACGTCCTGACTTTC.

This clone was recorded a few times. One junction end disagrees with the germline gene, perhaps due to a read error. The chain is built from TRBV7-9 and TRBJ1-1, with a weak D call TRBD1 (5 bases). The CDR3 contains 11 residues. Per germline, CDR1 SEHNR and CDR2 FQNEAQ (reference sequence). This chain's CDR3 is CSSSHDREAFF. In nucleotides, the CDR3 is TGTTCCAGCAGCCACGACAGAGAAGCTTTCTTT. The full variable domain, its missing parts supplied by reference TRBV7-9 and TRBJ1-1, is DTGVSQNPRHKITKRGQNVTFRCDPISEHNRLYWYRQTLGQGPEFLTYFQNEAQLEKSRLLSDRFSAERPKGSFSTLEIQRTEQGDSAMYLCSSSHDREAFFGQGTRLTVV.